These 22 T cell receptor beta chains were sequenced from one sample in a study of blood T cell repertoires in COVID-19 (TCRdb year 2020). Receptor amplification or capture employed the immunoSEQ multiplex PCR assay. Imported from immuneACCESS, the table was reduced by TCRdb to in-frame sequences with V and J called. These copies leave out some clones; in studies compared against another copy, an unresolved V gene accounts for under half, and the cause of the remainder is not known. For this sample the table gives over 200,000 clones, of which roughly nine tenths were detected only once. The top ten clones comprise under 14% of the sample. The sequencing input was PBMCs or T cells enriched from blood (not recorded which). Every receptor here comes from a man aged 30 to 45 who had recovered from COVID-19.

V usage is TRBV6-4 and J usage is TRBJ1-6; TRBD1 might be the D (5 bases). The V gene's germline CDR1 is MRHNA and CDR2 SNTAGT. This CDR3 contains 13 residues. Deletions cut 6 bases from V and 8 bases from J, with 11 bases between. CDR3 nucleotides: TGTGCCAGCAGAGCCGACAGCGATTCACCCCTCCACTTT. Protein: CASRADSDSPLHF.

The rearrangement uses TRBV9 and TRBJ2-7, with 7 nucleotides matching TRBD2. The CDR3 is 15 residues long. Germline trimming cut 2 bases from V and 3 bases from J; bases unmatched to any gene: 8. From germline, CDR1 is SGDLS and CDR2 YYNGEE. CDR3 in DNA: TGTGCCAGCAGCGTTTCAACTAGCGTTCTCTACGAGCAGTACTTC. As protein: CASSVSTSVLYEQYF.

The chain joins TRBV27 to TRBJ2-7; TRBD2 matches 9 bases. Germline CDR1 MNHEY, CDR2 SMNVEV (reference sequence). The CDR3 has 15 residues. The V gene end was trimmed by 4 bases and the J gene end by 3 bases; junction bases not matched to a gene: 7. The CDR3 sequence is CASSSGLALVYEQYF. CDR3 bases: TGTGCCAGCAGTTCGGGACTAGCTCTAGTCTACGAGCAGTACTTC.

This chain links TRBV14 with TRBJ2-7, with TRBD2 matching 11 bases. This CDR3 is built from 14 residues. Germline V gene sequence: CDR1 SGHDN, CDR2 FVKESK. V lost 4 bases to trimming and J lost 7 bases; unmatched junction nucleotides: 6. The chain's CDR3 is CASSPTSGSGEQYF. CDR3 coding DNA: TGTGCCAGCAGCCCAACTAGCGGGAGTGGGGAGCAGTACTTC.

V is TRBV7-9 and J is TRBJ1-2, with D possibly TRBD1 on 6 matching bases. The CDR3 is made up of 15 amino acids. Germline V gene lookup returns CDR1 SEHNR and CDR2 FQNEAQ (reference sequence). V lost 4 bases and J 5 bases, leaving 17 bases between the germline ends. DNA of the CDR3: TGTGCCAGCAGCTCTCCGGGACACCTCTCTTATGGCTACACCTTC. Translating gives CASSSPGHLSYGYTF.

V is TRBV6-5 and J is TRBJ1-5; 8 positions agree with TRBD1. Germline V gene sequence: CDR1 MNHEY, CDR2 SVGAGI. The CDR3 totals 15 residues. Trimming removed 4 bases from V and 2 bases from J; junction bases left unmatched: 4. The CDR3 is CASSSTGGGNQPQHF. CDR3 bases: TGTGCCAGCAGTTCTACAGGGGGGGGCAATCAGCCCCAGCATTTT.

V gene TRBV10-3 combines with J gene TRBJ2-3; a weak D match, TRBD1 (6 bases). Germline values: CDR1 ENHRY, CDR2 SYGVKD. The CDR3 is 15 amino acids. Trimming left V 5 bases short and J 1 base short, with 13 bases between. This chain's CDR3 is CAISMAGDGTDTQYF. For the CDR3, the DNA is TGTGCCATCAGTATGGCAGGGGATGGCACAGATACGCAGTATTTT.

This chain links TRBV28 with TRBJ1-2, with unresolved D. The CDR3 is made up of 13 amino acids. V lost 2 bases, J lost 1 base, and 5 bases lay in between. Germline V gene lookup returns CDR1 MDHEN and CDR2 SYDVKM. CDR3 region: CASSLQFNYGYTF. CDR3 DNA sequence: TGTGCCAGCAGTTTACAGTTTAACTATGGCTACACCTTC.

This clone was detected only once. In DNA form, the CDR3 reads TGTGCCAGCAGCTCTCCGCAGGGAATCCCCCTGACGAACACTGAAGCTTTCTTT. This sequence encodes CASSSPQGIPLTNTEAFF. V gene TRBV5-4 combines with J gene TRBJ1-1; tentatively, D is TRBD1 (5 bases). The V end lost 3 bases, the J end lost 1 base, and 22 bases lay between the germline ends. Germline CDR1 and CDR2: SGHNT and YYREEE (reference sequence). The CDR3 sequence is 18 residues long.

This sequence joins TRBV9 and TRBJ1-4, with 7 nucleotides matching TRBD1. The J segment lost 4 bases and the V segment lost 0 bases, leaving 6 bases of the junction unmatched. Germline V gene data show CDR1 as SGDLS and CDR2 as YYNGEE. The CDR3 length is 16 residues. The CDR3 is CASSVASGTDNEKLFF. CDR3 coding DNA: TGTGCCAGCAGCGTAGCTTCCGGGACAGATAATGAAAAACTGTTTTTT.

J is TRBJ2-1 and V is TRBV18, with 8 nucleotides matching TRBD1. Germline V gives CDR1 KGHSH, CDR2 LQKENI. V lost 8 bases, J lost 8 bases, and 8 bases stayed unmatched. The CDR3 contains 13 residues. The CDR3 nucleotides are TGTGCCAGCCAGGACAGGGCAATTGATGAGCAGTTCTTC. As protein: CASQDRAIDEQFF.

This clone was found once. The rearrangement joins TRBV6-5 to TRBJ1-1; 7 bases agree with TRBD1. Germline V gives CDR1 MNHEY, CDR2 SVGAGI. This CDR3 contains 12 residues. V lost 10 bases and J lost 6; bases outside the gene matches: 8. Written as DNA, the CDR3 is TGTGCCACCAAGCAAGGGACAGCTGAAGCTTTCTTT. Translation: CATKQGTAEAFF.

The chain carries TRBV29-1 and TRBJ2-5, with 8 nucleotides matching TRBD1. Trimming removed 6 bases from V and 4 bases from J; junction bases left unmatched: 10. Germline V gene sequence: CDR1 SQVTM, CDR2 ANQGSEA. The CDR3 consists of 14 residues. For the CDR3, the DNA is TGCAGCGTAAGGACAGGGAGTACGACAGAGACCCAGTACTTC. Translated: CSVRTGSTTETQYF.

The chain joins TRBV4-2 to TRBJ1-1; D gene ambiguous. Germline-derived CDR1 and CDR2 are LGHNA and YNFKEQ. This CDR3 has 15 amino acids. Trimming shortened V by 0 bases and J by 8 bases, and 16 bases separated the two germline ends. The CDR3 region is CASSQEFSSAAEAFF. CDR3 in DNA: TGTGCCAGCAGCCAAGAGTTTTCTAGCGCAGCAGAAGCTTTCTTT.

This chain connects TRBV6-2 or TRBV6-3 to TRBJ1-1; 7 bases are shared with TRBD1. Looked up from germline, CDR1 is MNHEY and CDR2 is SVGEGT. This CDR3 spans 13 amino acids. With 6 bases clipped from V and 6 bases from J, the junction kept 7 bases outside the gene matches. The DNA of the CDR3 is TGTGCCAGCAGCATCCGACAGGGCTCTGAAGCTTTCTTT. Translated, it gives CASSIRQGSEAFF.

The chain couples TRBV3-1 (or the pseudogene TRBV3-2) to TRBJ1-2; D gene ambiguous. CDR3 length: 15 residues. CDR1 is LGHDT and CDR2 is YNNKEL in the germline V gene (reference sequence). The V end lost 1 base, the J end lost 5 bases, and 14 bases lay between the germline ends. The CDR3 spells CASSQASQSGYGYTF. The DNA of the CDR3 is TGTGCCAGCAGCCAAGCCTCTCAGTCGGGATATGGCTACACCTTC.

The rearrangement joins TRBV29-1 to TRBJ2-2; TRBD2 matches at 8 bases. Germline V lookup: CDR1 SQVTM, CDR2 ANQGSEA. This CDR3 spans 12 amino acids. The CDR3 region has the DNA TGCGGGGCGGGGGGCTCCACCGGGGAGCTGTTTTTT. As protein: CGAGGSTGELFF.

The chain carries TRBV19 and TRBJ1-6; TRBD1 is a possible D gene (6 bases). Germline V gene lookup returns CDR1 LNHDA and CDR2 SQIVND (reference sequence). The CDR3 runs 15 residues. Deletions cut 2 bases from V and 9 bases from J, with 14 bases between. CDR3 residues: CASSILGIGGSPLHF. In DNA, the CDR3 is TGTGCCAGTAGTATATTGGGGATAGGGGGTTCACCCCTCCACTTT.

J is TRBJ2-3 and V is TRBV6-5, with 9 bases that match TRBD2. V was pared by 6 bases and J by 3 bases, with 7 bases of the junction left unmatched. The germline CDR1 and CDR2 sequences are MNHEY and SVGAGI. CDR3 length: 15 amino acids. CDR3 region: CASSDWRGGTDTQYF. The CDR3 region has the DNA TGTGCCAGCAGCGACTGGCGGGGGGGAACAGATACGCAGTATTTT.

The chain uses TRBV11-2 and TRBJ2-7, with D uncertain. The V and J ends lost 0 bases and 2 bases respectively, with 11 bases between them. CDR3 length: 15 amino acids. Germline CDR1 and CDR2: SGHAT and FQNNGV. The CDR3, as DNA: TGTGCCAGCAGCTTAGAGACGGGTGTTCCCTACGAGCAGTACTTC. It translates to CASSLETGVPYEQYF.

The CDR3 loop reads CASSLDVRASGAEAFF. In nucleotides, the CDR3 is TGCGCCAGCAGCTTGGATGTCAGGGCATCAGGGGCTGAAGCTTTCTTT. This chain links TRBV5-1 with TRBJ1-1; D is possibly TRBD1 (6 bases). Per germline, CDR1 SGHRS and CDR2 YFSETQ. The CDR3 loop spans 16 amino acids. Trimming stripped 0 bases from V and 6 bases from J, with 18 bases between.

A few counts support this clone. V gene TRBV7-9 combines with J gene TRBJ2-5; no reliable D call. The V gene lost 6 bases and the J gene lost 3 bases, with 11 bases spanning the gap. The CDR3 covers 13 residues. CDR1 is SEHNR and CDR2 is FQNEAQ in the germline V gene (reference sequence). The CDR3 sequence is CASRLQIEETQYF. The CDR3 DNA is TGTGCCAGCAGGTTACAGATCGAAGAGACCCAGTACTTC. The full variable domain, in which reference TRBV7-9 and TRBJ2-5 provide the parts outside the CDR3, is DTGVSQNPRHKITKRGQNVTFRCDPISEHNRLYWYRQTLGQGPEFLTYFQNEAQLEKSRLLSDRFSAERPKGSFSTLEIQRTEQGDSAMYLCASRLQIEETQYFGPGTRLLVL.